These 18 T cell receptor beta chains were sequenced from one sample in a study of T cell clonality in common variable immunodeficiency (dated by TCRdb to the mid-2010s). The receptor library was made with the immunoSEQ multiplex PCR assay. Sourced from immuneACCESS, this table was stored by TCRdb with only in-frame sequences that have V and J called. A share of the clones is absent; for the studies checked, an unresolved V gene accounts for under half, and the remainder has no known explanation. There are some 80,000 clones in this sample, and none of them is a singleton. Approximately 0.81% of the sample goes to the ten largest clones. Input material: peripheral blood mononuclear cells. The receptors originated from a person aged 18 to 75 in good health.

This clone was seen many times. The read ends 3 residues before the CDR3 terminus; that terminus is restored from the germline J gene. The chain couples TRBV7-3 to TRBJ2-1; D remains ambiguous. Trimming removed 1 base from V and 6 bases from J, with 4 bases in between. Germline V gene data show CDR1 as SGHTA and CDR2 as FQGTGA. The CDR3 totals 12 residues. The CDR3 region is CASSLNTNEQFF. The DNA read from the CDR3 is TGTGCCAGCAGCTTAAACACCAATGAG.

This clone occurred many times. The observed sequence ends 3 residues before the CDR3 terminus, with the missing tail filled in from the germline J gene. The rearrangement links TRBV20-1 to TRBJ1-2; D uncertain. The germline V and J ends were trimmed by 0 bases and 4 bases, with 9 bases remaining between them. In germline, CDR1 is DFQATT, CDR2 SNEGSKA (reference sequence). This CDR3 is built from 13 residues. The CDR3 here is CSARDWQVYGYTF. Incomplete CDR3 DNA: TGCAGTGCTAGAGATTGGCAGGTCTATGGC.

This clone was detected ten times or more. The CDR3 end falls 3 residues outside the read, so it is completed with the germline J gene. V gene TRBV19 combines with J gene TRBJ1-1, with D maybe TRBD1 (6 bases). V was clipped by 5 bases and J by 1 base, with 17 bases between them. This CDR3 has 16 amino acids. CDR1 is LNHDA, CDR2 SQIVND, per germline (reference sequence). CDR3 region: CASSYYATGSNTEAFF. CDR3 DNA (partial): TGTGCCAGTAGTTACTACGCGACAGGCTCGAACACTGAA. Using reference TRBV19 and TRBJ1-1 for the parts outside the CDR3, the full variable domain is DGGITQSPKYLFRKEGQNVTLSCEQNLNHDAMYWYRQDPGQGLRLIYYSQIVNDFQKGDIAEGYSVSREKKESFPLTVTSAQKNPTAFYLCASSYYATGSNTEAFFGQGTRLTVV.

This clone was picked up many times. Sequencing ends 3 residues short of the CDR3 end; the germline J gene provides the rest. The chain joins TRBV2 to TRBJ1-2; D is undetermined. Germline V gene lookup returns CDR1 SNHLY and CDR2 FYNNEI. The V and J ends lost 6 bases and 4 bases respectively, with 15 bases between them. CDR3 length: 14 amino acids. The CDR3 region is CASSLKGRSYGYTF. CDR3 DNA, as far as it was read: TGTGCCAGCAGCCTAAAGGGCCGCTCCTATGGC. Full variable domain (outside the CDR3, taken from reference TRBV2 and TRBJ1-2): EPEVTQTPSHQVTQMGQEVILRCVPISNHLYFYWYRQILGQKVEFLVSFYNNEISEKSEIFDDQFSVERPDGSNFTLKIRSTKLEDSAMYFCASSLKGRSYGYTFGSGTRLTVV.

A word on this clone: The sequenced fragment ends 3 residues before the CDR3 boundary, so the rest is inferred from the germline J gene. The chain carries TRBV20-1 and TRBJ1-1; D call uncertain. Germline V gives CDR1 DFQATT, CDR2 SNEGSKA (reference sequence). The CDR3 spans 14 residues. Trimming shortened V by 4 bases and J by 0 bases, and 12 bases separated the two germline ends. CDR3 sequence: CSANYELLNTEAFF. The sequenced part of the CDR3 DNA is TGCAGTGCTAATTACGAACTTTTGAACACTGAA.

This clone appeared many times. CDR3: CASRNRGGRNIQYF. CDR3 bases read: TGTGCCAGCAGGAACAGGGGAGGAAGAAACATT. V is TRBV28 and J is TRBJ2-4, with D tentatively TRBD1 (7 bases). Read coverage stops 3 residues before the CDR3 terminus; the germline J gene supplies the remainder. CDR3 length: 14 amino acids. Germline V lookup: CDR1 MDHEN, CDR2 SYDVKM. Trimming left V 6 bases short and J 6 bases short, with 15 bases between.

This clone was counted many times. A read error may account for a junction end that differs from germline. From the germline J gene comes the end of the CDR3, since the read stops 3 residues before it. The J gene is TRBJ1-4, the V gene TRBV4-2, with D possibly matching TRBD1 (5 bases). Germline assignment: CDR1 LGHNA and CDR2 YNFKEQ. The CDR3 totals 16 residues. CDR3 DNA, as far as it was read: TGCGCCAGCAGCCAAGTTCGGGGGGCAACTAATGAAAAA. Its protein product is CASSQVRGATNEK. The full CDR3 reads CASSQVRGATNEKLFF.

This clone was observed at least ten times. From the germline J gene comes the end of the CDR3, since the read stops 3 residues before it. This sequence joins TRBV6-2 or TRBV6-3 and TRBJ1-5, with a tentative D call TRBD1 (5 bases). Germline V CDR1 and CDR2: MNHEY, SVGEGT. Deletions cut 4 bases from V and 7 bases from J, with 20 bases between. The CDR3 is 16 residues long. CDR3 protein: CASSWGDLKPGQPQHF. Partial CDR3 DNA: TGTGCCAGCAGTTGGGGGGACCTCAAACCCGGGCAGCCC.

This clone was observed many times. CDR3: CASSLYSLNFYEQYF. CDR3 bases read: TGTGCCAGCAGCTTATACTCCTTGAACTTCTACGAG. The V gene is TRBV7-3, the J gene TRBJ2-7, with unresolved D. Read sequence stops 3 residues before the CDR3 end, and the germline J gene provides the missing end. Trimming left V 2 bases short and J 3 bases short, with 14 bases between. Germline V gene sequence: CDR1 SGHTA, CDR2 FQGTGA. CDR3 length: 15 amino acids.

The table lists this clone with many counts. The sequence runs out 3 residues before the end of the CDR3; the remainder is reconstructed from the germline J gene. The V gene is TRBV20-1, the J gene TRBJ1-3; 9 bases line up with TRBD1. CDR3 length equals 14 residues. V dropped 6 bases and J dropped 4; count of bases not matched to a gene: 7. CDR1 is DFQATT, CDR2 SNEGSKA, per germline (reference sequence). The CDR3 is CSALQGAGGNTIYF. Incomplete CDR3 DNA: TGCAGTGCCTTACAGGGGGCTGGGGGAAACACC.

This clone was seen ten or more times. The CDR3 end falls 3 residues outside the read, so it is completed with the germline J gene. V is TRBV20-1 and J is TRBJ2-1; TRBD2 matches at 11 bases. The J segment lost 2 bases and the V segment lost 5 bases, leaving 14 bases of the junction unmatched. Germline V gene lookup returns CDR1 DFQATT and CDR2 SNEGSKA (reference sequence). The CDR3 totals 18 residues. The CDR3 loop is CSAWVLAGDDGAYNEQFF. The sequenced CDR3 bases are TGCAGTGCTTGGGTACTAGCGGGAGACGATGGCGCCTACAATGAG.

This clone was counted at least ten times. The DNA ends 3 residues before the CDR3 does, and the rest of the CDR3 is filled in from the germline J gene. This chain links TRBV19 with TRBJ2-3; 7 bases are shared with TRBD1. CDR1 is LNHDA, CDR2 SQIVND, per germline (reference sequence). The CDR3 consists of 12 residues. CDR3 sequence reads: CASSTQGVTQYF. The CDR3 DNA, read in part, is TGTGCCAGTAGTACCCAGGGGGTGACG.

This clone showed up many times. The read comes to an end 3 residues before the CDR3 does, leaving the germline J gene to fill in the end. V usage is TRBV5-1 and J usage is TRBJ2-6; TRBD1 matches at 8 bases. The CDR3 has 18 residues. Germline V lookup: CDR1 SGHRS, CDR2 YFSETQ. V gave up 5 bases and J gave up 2 bases; unmatched junction bases: 12. The sequenced CDR3 bases are TGCGCCAGCAGTAGTACGCCAGGGGGCGCGACTGGGGCCAACGTC. Its protein is CASSSTPGGATGANV. The entire CDR3 reads CASSSTPGGATGANVLTF.

This clone was recorded at least ten times. Read data end 3 residues before the CDR3 end; the end is taken from the germline J gene. The chain recombines TRBV6-1 with TRBJ1-6, with 8 nucleotides matching TRBD1. Germline V gene sequence: CDR1 MNHNS, CDR2 SASEGT. Trimming took 2 bases from V and 7 from J; bases not matched to a gene: 4. The CDR3 loop spans 15 amino acids. The CDR3 is CASSESRTGNSPLHF. CDR3 bases read: TGTGCCAGCAGTGAATCCAGGACAGGGAATTCACCC.

This clone was detected many times. Read data end 3 residues before the CDR3 end; the end is taken from the germline J gene. V and J are TRBV28 and TRBJ1-2; D call uncertain. V shed 7 bases and J shed 4 bases, with 22 bases lying between them. Germline-derived CDR1 and CDR2 are MDHEN and SYDVKM. The CDR3 is 16 amino acids. Partial CDR3 DNA: TGTGCCAGCACACCTTCGGACGGACTCCTCGGCTATGGC. Its protein product is CASTPSDGLLGYG. The entire CDR3 reads CASTPSDGLLGYGYTF.

This clone occurred many times. Read coverage stops 3 residues before the CDR3 terminus; the germline J gene supplies the remainder. The same CDR3 also results from other DNA sequences found in this sample. The chain has TRBV30 and TRBJ1-2; 7 bases match TRBD1. Germline-derived CDR1 and CDR2 are GTSNPN and SVGIG (reference sequence). The CDR3 extends over 14 amino acids. The trim removed 4 bases at V and 6 bases at J, leaving 11 bases unmatched. CDR3: CAWTSGGTVDGYTF. Incomplete CDR3 DNA: TGTGCCTGGACCTCTGGGGGGACAGTAGATGGC.

This clone has ten or more counts. The read terminates 3 residues before the CDR3 end, so the remaining end is supplied by the germline J gene. The chain couples TRBV7-2 to TRBJ2-1; TRBD2 might be the D (6 bases). This CDR3 is 17 amino acids long. Germline V gene sequence: CDR1 SGHTA, CDR2 FQGNSA. Deletions cut 0 bases from V and 0 bases from J, with 12 bases between. The part of the CDR3 DNA that was read is TGTGCCAGCAGCTTAGCCAGCGGGCTTAGCTCCTACAATGAG. It yields the protein CASSLASGLSSYNE. The whole CDR3 is CASSLASGLSSYNEQFF.

This clone was observed many times. The covered CDR3 bases are TGTGCCAGCAGCCCCCGGACAGAAGAGACC. Its translation is CASSPRTEET. The full CDR3 reads CASSPRTEETQYF. V is TRBV11-2 and J is TRBJ2-5, with D perhaps matching TRBD1 (6 bases). The observed sequence ends 3 residues before the CDR3 terminus, with the missing tail filled in from the germline J gene. V lost 5 bases, J lost 3 bases, and 10 bases lay in between. The germline CDR1 and CDR2 sequences are SGHAT and FQNNGV. There are 13 residues in the CDR3.